The subject of this entry is one T cell receptor beta chain. Its antigen is as yet unknown. A much larger clone sits a single nucleotide away, making a read error possible. The CDR3 length is 15 residues. V shed 10 bases, J shed 4 bases, and the junction held 15 bases outside the gene matches. Unique molecular identifiers were affixed to single, distinct cDNA molecules. TCRdb called the 5' RACE reads again in MiXCR, with one record for every CDR3 protein. The sample shows tens of thousands of distinct CDR3 sequences, less than 20% of them seen only once. The record originates from a study of early T cells in non-severe SARS-CoV-2 infection. In the study overall: Investigators sequenced bulk RNA drawn from unsorted whole blood, and chains remained unpaired.

The study's findings and limits: Lookups in VDJdb leaned toward anti-spike CD8 responses and missed private and CD4 specificities.

Sequencing was performed on whole blood. The receptor was isolated from an adult who was a healthcare worker with PCR-confirmed SARS-CoV-2 infection or an uninfected control (not recorded which). The chain links TRBV12-3 or TRBV12-4 to TRBJ1-2, with 7 bases aligning to TRBD1. The CDR3 spells CANSHRQGGSYGYTF. DNA for the CDR3: TGTGCCAACAGCCACCGACAGGGCGGTAGCTATGGCTACACCTTC.